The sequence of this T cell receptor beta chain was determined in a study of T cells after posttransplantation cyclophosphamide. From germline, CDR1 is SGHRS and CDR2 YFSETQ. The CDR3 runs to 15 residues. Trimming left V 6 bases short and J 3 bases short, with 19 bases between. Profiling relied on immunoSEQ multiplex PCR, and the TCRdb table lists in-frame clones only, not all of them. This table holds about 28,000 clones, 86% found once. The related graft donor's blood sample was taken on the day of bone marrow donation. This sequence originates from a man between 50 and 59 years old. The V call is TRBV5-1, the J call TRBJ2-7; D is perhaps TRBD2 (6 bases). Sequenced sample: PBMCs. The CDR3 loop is CASTLAEGRIYEQYF. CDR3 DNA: TGCGCCAGCACCCTGGCGGAGGGCCGAATCTACGAGCAGTACTTC.